The T cell receptor (beta chain) under discussion was sequenced for a study of OX40 agonist ivuxolimab in advanced cancers. Study at large: Hepatocellular carcinoma, melanoma, renal cell or head and neck cancer affected the dose-escalation patients. In three patients, partial responses were observed, one with hepatocellular carcinoma and two with cutaneous melanoma.

Findings and limits, study-wide: Among T cells, CD8+ cells averaged more expanded clones than CD4+ cells.

About this clone itself: Its target is unknown.

Method: immunoSEQ multiplex PCR; TCRdb's copy keeps in-frame clones and lacks some. The sample has 40,000 to 45,000 clones, 75% to 90% seen once. With 2 bases removed from V and 4 bases from J, the gap between germline ends came to 17 bases. This CDR3 region has 15 residues. Germline V lookup: CDR1 GTSNPN, CDR2 SVGIG (reference sequence). Sequencing was performed on CD4+ or CD8+ T cells sorted from blood, taken in a trial of the OX40 agonist ivuxolimab. The chain carries TRBV30 and TRBJ1-2, with a tentative D call TRBD1 (5 bases). This receptor was obtained from an adult with an advanced solid tumor such as melanoma, head and neck, liver or kidney cancer. This chain's CDR3 is CAWSTGGETSYGYTF. For the CDR3, the DNA is TGTGCCTGGAGTACCGGGGGGGAGACTTCCTATGGCTACACCTTC.